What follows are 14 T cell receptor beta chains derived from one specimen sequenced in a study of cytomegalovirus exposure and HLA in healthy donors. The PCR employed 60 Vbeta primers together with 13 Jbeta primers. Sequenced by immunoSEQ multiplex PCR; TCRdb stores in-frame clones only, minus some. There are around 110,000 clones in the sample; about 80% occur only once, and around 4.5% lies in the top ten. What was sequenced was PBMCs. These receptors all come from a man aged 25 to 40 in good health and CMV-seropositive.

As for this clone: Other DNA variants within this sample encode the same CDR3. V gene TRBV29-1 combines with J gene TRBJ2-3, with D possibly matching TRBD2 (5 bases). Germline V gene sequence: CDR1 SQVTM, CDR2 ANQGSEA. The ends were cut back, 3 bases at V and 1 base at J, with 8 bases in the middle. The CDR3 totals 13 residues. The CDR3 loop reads CSVDSGGTDTQYF. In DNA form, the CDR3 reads TGCAGCGTTGACTCCGGGGGCACAGATACGCAGTATTTT.

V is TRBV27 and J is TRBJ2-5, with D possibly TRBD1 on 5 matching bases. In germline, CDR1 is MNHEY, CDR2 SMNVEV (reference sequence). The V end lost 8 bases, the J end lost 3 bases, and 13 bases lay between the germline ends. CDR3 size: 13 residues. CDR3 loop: CASGQPVEETQYF. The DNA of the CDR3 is TGTGCCAGCGGACAACCCGTTGAAGAGACCCAGTACTTC.

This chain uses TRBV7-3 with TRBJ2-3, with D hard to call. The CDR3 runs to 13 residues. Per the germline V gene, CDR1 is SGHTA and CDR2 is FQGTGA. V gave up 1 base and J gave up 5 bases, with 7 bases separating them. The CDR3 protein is CASSLNSEDTQYF. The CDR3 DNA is TGTGCCAGCAGCTTAAACTCCGAAGATACGCAGTATTTT.

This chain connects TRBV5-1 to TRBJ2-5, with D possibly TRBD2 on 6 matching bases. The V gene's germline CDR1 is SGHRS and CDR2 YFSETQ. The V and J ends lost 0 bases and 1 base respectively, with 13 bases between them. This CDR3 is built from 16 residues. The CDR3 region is CASSLGVAEAQETQYF. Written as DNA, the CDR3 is TGCGCCAGCAGCTTGGGGGTAGCGGAGGCCCAAGAGACCCAGTACTTC.

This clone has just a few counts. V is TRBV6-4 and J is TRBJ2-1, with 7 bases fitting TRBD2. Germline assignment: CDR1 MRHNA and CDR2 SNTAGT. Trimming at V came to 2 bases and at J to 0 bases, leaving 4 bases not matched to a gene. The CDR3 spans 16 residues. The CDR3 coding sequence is TGTGCCAGCAGTGACATGGGAGGGAGCTCCTACAATGAGCAGTTCTTC. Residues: CASSDMGGSSYNEQFF.

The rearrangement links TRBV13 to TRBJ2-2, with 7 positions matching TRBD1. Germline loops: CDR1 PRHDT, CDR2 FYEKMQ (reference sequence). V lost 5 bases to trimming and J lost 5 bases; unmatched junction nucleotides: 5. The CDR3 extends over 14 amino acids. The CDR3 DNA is TGTGCCAGCAGCCGACAGGGTCGGACCGGGGAGCTGTTTTTT. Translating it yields CASSRQGRTGELFF. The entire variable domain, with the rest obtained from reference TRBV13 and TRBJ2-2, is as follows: AAGVIQSPRHLIKEKRETATLKCYPIPRHDTVYWYQQGPGQDPQFLISFYEKMQSDKGSIPDRFSAQQFSDYHSELNMSSLELGDSALYFCASSRQGRTGELFFGEGSRLTVL.

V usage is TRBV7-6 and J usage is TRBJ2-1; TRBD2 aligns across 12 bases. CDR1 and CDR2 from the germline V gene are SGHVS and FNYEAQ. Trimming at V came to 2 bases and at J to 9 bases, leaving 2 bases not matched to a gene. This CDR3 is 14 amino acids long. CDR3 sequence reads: CASSLTSGRIEQFF. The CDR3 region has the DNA TGTGCCAGCAGCTTAACTAGCGGGAGGATTGAGCAGTTCTTC.

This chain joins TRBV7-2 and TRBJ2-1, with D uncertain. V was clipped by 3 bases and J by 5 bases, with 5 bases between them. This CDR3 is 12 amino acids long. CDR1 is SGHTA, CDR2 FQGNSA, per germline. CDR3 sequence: CASSFFDNEQFF. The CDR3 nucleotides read TGTGCCAGCAGCTTCTTTGACAATGAGCAGTTCTTC.

Here the CDR3 DNA reads TGCGCCAGCAGCCAAGACGATACCAACAGTTACACTGAAGCTTTCTTT. This encodes CASSQDDTNSYTEAFF. This chain uses TRBV4-3 with TRBJ1-1, with D hard to call. Deletions cut 0 bases from V and 3 bases from J, with 14 bases between. Germline-derived CDR1 and CDR2 are LGHNA and YSLEER. The length of the CDR3 is 16 residues.

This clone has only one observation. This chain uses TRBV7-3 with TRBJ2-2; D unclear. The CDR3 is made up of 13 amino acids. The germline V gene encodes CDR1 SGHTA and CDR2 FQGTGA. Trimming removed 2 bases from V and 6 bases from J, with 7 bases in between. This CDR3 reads CASSLQESGELFF. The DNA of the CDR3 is TGTGCCAGCAGCTTACAAGAGTCCGGGGAGCTGTTTTTT.

CDR3: CASSQNEMFTDTQYF. CDR3 bases: TGTGCCAGCAGCCAAAACGAGATGTTCACAGATACGCAGTATTTT. The chain combines TRBV14 with TRBJ2-3; D uncertain. The germline CDR1 and CDR2 sequences are SGHDN and FVKESK. The CDR3 is 15 residues long. V was shortened by 2 bases and J by 2 bases, with 11 bases between the two germline ends.

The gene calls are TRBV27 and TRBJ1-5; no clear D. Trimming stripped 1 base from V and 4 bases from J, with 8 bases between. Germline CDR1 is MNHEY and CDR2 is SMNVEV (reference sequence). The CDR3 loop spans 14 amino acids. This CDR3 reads CASSLWASNQPQHF. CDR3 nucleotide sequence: TGTGCCAGCAGTTTATGGGCGTCGAATCAGCCCCAGCATTTT.

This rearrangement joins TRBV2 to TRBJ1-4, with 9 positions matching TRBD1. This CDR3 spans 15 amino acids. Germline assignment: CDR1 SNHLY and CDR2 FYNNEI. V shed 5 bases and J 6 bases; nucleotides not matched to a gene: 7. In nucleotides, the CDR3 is TGTGCCAGCAGTCTTGCGACAGGGGGGTATGAAAAACTGTTTTTT. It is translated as CASSLATGGYEKLFF.

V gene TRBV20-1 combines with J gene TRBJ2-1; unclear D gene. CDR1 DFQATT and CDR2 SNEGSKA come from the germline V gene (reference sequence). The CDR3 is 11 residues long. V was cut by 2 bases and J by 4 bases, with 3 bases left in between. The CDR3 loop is CSARPYNEQFF. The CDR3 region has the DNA TGCAGTGCTAGACCTTACAATGAGCAGTTCTTC.